This TCR beta chain was profiled in a study of blood T cell repertoires in COVID-19. The CDR3 runs to 12 residues. The V and J ends lost 6 bases and 9 bases respectively, with 14 bases between them. The V gene's germline CDR1 is SNHLY and CDR2 FYNNEI. This table comes from immunoSEQ multiplex PCR, and its TCRdb copy is limited to in-frame clones, with some not included. Among 250,000 or so clones listed, 85% were seen once. This sequence originates from a woman aged 45-65 years who had been exposed to COVID-19. Sequencing used PBMCs or T cells enriched from blood (not recorded which). The V call is TRBV2, the J call TRBJ1-2; D unclear. The CDR3 DNA reads TGTGCCAGCAGCGGGGTCCTTAGGAGCTACACCTTC. This gives the protein CASSGVLRSYTF.